This T cell receptor (beta chain) was identified during a study of cytomegalovirus exposure and HLA in healthy donors. Both 60 Vbeta primers and 13 Jbeta primers went into the PCR. The method was immunoSEQ multiplex PCR; TCRdb's version includes in-frame clones alone and lacks a portion of them. The table has roughly 120,000 clones, about four fifths seen once. Whole-study results and caveats: Some public TCRs appeared in many individuals, while most sequences were rare.

This clone was picked up a small number of times. What it recognizes is unknown. The donors were healthy bone marrow donors. Sample: PBMCs. The clonotype was recovered from a human donor in good health.

CDR3 sequence: CASSLRPRNTGELFF. CDR3 nucleotide sequence: TGTGCCAGCAGCTTACGTCCCAGAAACACCGGGGAGCTGTTTTTT. The chain uses TRBV11-2 and TRBJ2-2; the D is unclear. From germline, CDR1 is SGHAT and CDR2 FQNNGV. There are 15 residues in the CDR3. Trimming removed 2 bases from V and 2 bases from J, with 9 bases in between.